Reported below is one TCR beta chain. The antigen is unknown. Being one base from a much bigger clone, this may be a read error. Found in a library prepared for alpha chains, this beta chain is an off-target read, and its abundance has little meaning. This specimen comes from a study of spatial heterogeneity in lung cancer. Study-level information: A T cell module score from matched bulk RNA-seq correlated strongly with TCR transcript counts in tumor regions.

Using its own MiXCR run on the 5' RACE reads, TCRdb lists one record per CDR3 protein. Of 5,500 to 7,000 distinct CDR3 sequences in the sample, roughly 8.2% were seen once. Described time point: sample taken at primary tumor resection. There were 70 to 80 donors, all of them untreated patients with early-stage non-small cell lung cancer. From tumor, nontumor lung or frozen PBMC, whole RNA was taken unsorted for sequencing. Broader study findings: For expanded intratumoral alpha and beta TCRs, counts tracked tumor mutation counts.

The CDR3 loop spans 13 amino acids. Germline V gives CDR1 SNHLY, CDR2 FYNNEI. The rearrangement links TRBV2 to TRBJ2-2; no clear D. The specimen was lung tumor tissue, collected at surgery. This TCR was recovered from a female donor with early-stage non-small cell lung cancer. CDR3 in DNA: TGTGCCAGCGGTGAATCTCGCCCAGGGGAGCTGTTTTTT. Translation gives CASGESRPGELFF.